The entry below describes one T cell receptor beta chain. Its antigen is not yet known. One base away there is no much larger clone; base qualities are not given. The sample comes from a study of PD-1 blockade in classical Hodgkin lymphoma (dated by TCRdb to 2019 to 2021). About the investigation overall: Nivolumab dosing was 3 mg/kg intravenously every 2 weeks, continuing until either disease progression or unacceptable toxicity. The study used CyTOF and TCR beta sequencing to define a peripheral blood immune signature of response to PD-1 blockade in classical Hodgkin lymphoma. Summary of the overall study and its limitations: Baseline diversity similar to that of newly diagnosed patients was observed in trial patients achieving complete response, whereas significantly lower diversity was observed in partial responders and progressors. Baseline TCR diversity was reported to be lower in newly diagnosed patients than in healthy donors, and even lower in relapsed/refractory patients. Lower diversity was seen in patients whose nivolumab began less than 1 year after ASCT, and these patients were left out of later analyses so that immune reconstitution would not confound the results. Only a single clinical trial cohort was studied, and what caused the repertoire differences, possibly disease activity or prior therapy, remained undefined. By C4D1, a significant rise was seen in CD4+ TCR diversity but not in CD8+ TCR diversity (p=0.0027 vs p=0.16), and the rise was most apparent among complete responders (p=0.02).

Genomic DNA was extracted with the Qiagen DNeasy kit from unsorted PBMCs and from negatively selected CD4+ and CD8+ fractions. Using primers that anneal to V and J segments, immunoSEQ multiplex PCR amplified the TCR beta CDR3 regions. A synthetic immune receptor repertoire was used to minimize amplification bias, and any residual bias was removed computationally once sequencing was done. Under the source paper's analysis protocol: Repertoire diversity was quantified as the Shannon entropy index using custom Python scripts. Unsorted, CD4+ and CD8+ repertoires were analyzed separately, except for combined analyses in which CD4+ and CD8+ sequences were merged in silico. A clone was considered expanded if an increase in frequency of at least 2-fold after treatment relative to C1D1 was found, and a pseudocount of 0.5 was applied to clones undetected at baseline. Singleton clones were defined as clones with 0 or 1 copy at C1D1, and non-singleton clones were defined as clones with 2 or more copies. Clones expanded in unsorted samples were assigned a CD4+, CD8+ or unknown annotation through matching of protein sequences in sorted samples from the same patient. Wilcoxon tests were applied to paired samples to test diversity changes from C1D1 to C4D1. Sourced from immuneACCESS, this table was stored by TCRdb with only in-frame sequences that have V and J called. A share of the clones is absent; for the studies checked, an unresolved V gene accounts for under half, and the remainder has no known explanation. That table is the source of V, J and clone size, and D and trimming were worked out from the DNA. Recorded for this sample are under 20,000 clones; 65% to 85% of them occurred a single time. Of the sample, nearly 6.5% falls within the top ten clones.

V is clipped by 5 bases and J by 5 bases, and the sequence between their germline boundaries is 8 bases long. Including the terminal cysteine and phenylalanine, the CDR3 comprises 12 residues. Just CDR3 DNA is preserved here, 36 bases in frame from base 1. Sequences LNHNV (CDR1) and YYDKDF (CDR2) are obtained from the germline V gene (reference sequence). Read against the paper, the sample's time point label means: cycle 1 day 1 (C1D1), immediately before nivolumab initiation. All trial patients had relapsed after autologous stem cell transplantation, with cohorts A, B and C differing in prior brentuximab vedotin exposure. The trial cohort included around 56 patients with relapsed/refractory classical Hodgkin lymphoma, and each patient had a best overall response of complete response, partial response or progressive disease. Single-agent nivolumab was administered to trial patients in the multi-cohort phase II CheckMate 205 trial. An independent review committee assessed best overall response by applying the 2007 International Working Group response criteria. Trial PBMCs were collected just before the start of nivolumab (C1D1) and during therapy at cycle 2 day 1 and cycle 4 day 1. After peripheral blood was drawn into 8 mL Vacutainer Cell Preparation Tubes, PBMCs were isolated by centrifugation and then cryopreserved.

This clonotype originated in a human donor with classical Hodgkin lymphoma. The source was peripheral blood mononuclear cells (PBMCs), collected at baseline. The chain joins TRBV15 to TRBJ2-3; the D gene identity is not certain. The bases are TGTGCCACCAGCTACCCCAGAGATACGCAGTATTTT. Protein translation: CATSYPRDTQYF. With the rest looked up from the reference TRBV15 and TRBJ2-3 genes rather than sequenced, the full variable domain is DAMVIQNPRYQVTQFGKPVTLSCSQTLNHNVMYWYQQKSSQAPKLLFHYYDKDFNNEADTPDNFQSRRPNTSFCFLDIRSPGLGDTAMYLCATSYPRDTQYFGPGTRLTVL.